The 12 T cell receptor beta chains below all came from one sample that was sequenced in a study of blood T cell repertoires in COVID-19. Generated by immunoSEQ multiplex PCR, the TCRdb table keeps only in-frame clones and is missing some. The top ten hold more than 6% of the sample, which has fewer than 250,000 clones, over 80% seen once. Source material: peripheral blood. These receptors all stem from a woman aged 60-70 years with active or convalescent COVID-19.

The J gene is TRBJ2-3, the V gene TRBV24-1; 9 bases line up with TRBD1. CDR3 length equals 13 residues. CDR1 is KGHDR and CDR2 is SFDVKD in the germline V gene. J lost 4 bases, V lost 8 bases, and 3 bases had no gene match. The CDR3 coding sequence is TGTGCCACCAAGGACAGGGGTGCAGATACGCAGTATTTT. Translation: CATKDRGADTQYF.

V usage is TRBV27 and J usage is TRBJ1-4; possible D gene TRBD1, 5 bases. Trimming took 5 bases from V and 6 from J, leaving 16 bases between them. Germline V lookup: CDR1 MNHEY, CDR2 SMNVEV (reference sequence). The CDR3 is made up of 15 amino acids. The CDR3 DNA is TGTGCCAGCAGTGCGGGACTGCAGATTTATGAAAAACTGTTTTTT. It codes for CASSAGLQIYEKLFF.

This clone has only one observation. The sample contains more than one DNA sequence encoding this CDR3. Here the CDR3 reads CASSLGQGNQPQHF. The CDR3 DNA reads TGTGCCAGCAGCCTCGGACAGGGCAATCAGCCCCAGCATTTT. This sequence joins TRBV6-5 and TRBJ1-5; TRBD1 matches at 7 bases. Germline loops: CDR1 MNHEY, CDR2 SVGAGI. The CDR3 covers 14 residues. Germline trimming cut 6 bases from V and 2 bases from J; bases unmatched to any gene: 4.

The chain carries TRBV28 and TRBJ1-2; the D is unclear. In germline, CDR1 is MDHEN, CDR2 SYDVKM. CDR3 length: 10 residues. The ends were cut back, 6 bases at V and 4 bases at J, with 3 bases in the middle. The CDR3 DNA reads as TGTGCCAGCAGGAGCTATGGCTACACCTTC. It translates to CASRSYGYTF.

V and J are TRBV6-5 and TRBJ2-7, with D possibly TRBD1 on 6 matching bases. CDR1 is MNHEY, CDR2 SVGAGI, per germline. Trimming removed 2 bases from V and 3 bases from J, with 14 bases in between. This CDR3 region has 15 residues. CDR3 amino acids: CASSYPGQPDYEQYV. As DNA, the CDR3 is TGTGCCAGCAGTTACCCTGGACAGCCTGACTACGAGCAGTACGTC.

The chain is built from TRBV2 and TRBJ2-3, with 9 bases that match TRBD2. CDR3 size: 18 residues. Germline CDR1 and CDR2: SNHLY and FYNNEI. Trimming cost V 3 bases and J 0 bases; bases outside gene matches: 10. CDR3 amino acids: CASSETGLAGSSTDTQYF. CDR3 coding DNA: TGTGCCAGCAGTGAGACCGGGCTAGCGGGGAGTAGCACAGATACGCAGTATTTT.

CDR3 sequence (DNA): TGTGCCAGCAGCCCGCGGACAGACTATGGCTACACCTTC. The encoded protein is CASSPRTDYGYTF. The genes are TRBV9 and TRBJ1-2; tentative D call: TRBD1 (6 bases). CDR3 size: 13 residues. Germline CDR1 reads SGDLS; CDR2 reads YYNGEE. The germline V and J ends were trimmed by 4 bases and 3 bases, with 10 bases remaining between them.

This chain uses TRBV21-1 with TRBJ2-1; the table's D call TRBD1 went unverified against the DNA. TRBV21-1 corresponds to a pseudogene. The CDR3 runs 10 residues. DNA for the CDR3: TGTGCCAGCAGCAGCCAGGGTCCGTTCTTC. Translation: CASSSQGPFF.

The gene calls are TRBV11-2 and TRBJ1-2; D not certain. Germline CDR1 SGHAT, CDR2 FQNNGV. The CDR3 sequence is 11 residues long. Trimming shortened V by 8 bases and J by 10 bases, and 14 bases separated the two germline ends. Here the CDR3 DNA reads TGTGCCAGCGGCGCAAGGGAGGACTACACCTTC. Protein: CASGAREDYTF. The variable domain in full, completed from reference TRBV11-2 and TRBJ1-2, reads EAGVAQSPRYKIIEKRQSVAFWCNPISGHATLYWYQQILGQGPKLLIQFQNNGVVDDSQLPKDRFSAERLKGVDSTLKIQPAKLEDSAVYLCASGAREDYTFGSGTRLTVV.

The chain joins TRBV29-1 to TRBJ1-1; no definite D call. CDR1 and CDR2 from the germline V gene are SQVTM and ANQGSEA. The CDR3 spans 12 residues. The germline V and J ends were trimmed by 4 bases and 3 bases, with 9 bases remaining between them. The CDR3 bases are TGCAGCGTTGGTCTCAGGCACACTGAAGCTTTCTTT. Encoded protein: CSVGLRHTEAFF. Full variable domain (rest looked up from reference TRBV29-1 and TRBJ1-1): SAVISQKPSRDICQRGTSLTIQCQVDSQVTMMFWYRQQPGQSLTLIATANQGSEATYESGFVIDKFPISRPNLTFSTLTVSNMSPEDSSIYLCSVGLRHTEAFFGQGTRLTVV.

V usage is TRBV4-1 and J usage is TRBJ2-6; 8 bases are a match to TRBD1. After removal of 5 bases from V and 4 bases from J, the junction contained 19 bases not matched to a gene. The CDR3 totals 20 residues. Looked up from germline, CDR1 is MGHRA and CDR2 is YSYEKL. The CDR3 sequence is CASSSPIVTGVKVGANVLTF. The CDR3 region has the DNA TGCGCCAGCAGCTCCCCTATCGTGACAGGGGTCAAGGTGGGGGCCAACGTCCTGACTTTC.

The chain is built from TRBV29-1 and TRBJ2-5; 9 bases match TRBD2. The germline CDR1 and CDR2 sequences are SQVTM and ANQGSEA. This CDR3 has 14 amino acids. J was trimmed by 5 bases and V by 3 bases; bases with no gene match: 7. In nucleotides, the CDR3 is TGCAGCGTTGATAGCGTAGCGGGAGTGGAGACCCAGTACTTC. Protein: CSVDSVAGVETQYF.